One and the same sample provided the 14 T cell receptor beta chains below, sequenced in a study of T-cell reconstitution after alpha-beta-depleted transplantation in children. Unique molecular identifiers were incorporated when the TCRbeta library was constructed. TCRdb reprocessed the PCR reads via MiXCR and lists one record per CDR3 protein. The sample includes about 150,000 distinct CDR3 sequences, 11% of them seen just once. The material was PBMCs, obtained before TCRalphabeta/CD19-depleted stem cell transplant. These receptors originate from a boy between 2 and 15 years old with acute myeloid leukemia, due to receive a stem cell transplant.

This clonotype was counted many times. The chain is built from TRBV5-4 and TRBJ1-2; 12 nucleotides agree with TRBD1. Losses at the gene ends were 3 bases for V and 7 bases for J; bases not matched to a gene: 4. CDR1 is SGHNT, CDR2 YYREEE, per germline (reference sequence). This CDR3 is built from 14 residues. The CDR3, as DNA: TGTGCCAGCAGCTCGGGACAGGGGGCGCGTGGCTACACCTTC. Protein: CASSSGQGARGYTF.

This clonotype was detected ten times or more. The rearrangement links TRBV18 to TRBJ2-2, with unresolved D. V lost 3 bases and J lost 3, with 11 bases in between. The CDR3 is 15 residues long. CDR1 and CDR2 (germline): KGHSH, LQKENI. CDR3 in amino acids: CASSPFDGHTGELFF. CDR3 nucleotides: TGTGCCAGCTCACCTTTCGACGGCCACACCGGGGAGCTGTTTTTT.

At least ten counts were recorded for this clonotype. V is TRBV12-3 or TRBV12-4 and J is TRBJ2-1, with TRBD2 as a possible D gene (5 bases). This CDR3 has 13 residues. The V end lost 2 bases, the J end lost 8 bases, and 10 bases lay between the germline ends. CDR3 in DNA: TGTGCCAGCAGTTTAAGCGGTAGCCATGAGCAGTTCTTC. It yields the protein CASSLSGSHEQFF.

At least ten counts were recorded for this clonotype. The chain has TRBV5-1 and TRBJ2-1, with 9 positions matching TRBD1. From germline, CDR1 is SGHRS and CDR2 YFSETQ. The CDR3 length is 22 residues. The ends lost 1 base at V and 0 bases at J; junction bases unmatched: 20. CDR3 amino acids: CASSLTTHPRTGDLRSYNEQFF. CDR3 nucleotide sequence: TGCGCCAGCAGCTTGACCACCCATCCCCGGACAGGGGACCTCCGCTCCTACAATGAGCAGTTCTTC.

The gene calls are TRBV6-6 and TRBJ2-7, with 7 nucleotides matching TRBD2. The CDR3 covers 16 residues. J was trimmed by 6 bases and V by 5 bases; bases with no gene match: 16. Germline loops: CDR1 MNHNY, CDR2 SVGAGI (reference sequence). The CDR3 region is CASSPPRGELLREQYF. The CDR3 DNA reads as TGTGCCAGCAGTCCTCCCCGGGGGGAGCTCCTCCGCGAGCAGTACTTC.

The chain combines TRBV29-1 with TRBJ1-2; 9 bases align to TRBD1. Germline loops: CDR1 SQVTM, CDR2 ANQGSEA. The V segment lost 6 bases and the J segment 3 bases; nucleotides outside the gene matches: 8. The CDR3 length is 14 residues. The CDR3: CSVRNRGQDYGYTF. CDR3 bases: TGCAGCGTCCGCAACAGGGGGCAGGACTATGGCTACACCTTC.

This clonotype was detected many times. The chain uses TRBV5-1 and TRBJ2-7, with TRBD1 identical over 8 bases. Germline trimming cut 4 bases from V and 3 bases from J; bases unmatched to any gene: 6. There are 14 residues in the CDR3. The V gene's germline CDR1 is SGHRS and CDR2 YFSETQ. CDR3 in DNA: TGCGCCAGCAGCGCCGGGACAGGATTCTACGAGCAGTACTTC. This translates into CASSAGTGFYEQYF.

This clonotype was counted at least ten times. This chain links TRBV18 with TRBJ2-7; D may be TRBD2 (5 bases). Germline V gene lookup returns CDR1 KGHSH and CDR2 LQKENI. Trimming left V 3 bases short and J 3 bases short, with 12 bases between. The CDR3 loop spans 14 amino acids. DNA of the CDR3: TGTGCCAGCTCACCGGGAGCGGCCAACTACGAGCAGTACTTC. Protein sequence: CASSPGAANYEQYF.

The CDR3 DNA follows: TGTGCCACAGGTCGGTACTTATCTGGGGCCAACGTCCTGACTTTC. Its protein is CATGRYLSGANVLTF. V usage is TRBV15 and J usage is TRBJ2-6; D call uncertain. The V gene lost 9 bases and the J gene lost 1 base, with 13 bases spanning the gap. CDR3 length: 15 residues. The V gene's germline CDR1 is LNHNV and CDR2 YYDKDF (reference sequence).

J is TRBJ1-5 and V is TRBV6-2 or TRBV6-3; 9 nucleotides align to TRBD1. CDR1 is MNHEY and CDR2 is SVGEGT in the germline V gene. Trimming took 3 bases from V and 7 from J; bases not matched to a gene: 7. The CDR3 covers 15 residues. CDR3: CASSYGDRVDQPQHF. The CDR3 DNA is TGTGCCAGCAGTTATGGGGACAGGGTTGACCAGCCCCAGCATTTT.

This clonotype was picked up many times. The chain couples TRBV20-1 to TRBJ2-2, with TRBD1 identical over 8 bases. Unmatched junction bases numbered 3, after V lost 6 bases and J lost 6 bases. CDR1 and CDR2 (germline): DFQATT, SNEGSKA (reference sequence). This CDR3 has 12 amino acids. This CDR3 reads CSANRGSGELFF. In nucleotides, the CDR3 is TGCAGTGCAAACAGGGGGTCCGGGGAGCTGTTTTTT.

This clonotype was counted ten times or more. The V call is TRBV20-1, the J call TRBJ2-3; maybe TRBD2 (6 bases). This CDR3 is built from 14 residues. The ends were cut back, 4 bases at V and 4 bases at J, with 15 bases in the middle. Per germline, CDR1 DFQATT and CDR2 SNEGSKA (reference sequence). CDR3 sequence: CSATPLREADTQYF. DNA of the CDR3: TGCAGTGCTACCCCCCTTAGGGAGGCAGATACGCAGTATTTT.

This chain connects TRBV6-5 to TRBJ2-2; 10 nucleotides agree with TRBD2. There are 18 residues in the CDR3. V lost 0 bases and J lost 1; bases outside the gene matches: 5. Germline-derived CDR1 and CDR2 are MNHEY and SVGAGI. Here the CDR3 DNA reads TGTGCCAGCAGTTACTCCTTCGGACTAGCGGTGAACACCGGGGAGCTGTTTTTT. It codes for CASSYSFGLAVNTGELFF.

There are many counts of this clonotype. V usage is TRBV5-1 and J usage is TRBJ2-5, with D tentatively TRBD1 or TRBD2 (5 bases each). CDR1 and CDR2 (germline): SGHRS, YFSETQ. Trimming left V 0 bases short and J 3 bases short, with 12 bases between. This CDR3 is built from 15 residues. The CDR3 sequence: CASSLGGNLEETQYF. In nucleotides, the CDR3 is TGCGCCAGCAGCTTGGGGGGGAACCTGGAAGAGACCCAGTACTTC.